This record covers a single T cell receptor beta chain. Antigen specificity is unknown. Whole-study findings and limits: Tumor Tregs overlapped most with tumor, then blood, naive CD4+ cells.

Tregs were sorted as CD4+CD25+CD127-/low cells. After constant-region reverse-primer amplification, full-length variable regions underwent semi-nested PCR with Nested Universal Primer A. From the 5' RACE reads, TCRdb called clonotypes with MiXCR, one entry per CDR3 protein. The data contain around 34,000 distinct CDR3 sequences, roughly 27% of them seen just once; the ten biggest clones take up about 2%. The CDR3 runs to 15 residues. The ends were cut back, 2 bases at V and 5 bases at J, with 12 bases in the middle. Per germline, CDR1 KGHDR and CDR2 SFDVKD. The specimen was tumor-infiltrating Tregs sorted from the breast tumor. This TCR derives from a female donor with breast cancer. The V call is TRBV24-1, the J call TRBJ2-1; D is perhaps TRBD1 (6 bases). The CDR3 protein is CATSDSNRVHNEQFF. CDR3 bases: TGTGCCACCAGTGATTCAAACAGGGTCCACAATGAGCAGTTCTTC.